These T cell receptor beta chains were read from a single sample in a study of cytomegalovirus exposure and HLA in healthy donors. This table comes from immunoSEQ multiplex PCR, and its TCRdb copy is limited to in-frame clones, with some not included. This sample carries about 51,000 clones, with about 24% going to the ten biggest clones. What was sequenced was PBMCs. These receptors were collected from a man in his forties in good health and CMV-seropositive. Both conserved end residues are part of each CDR3. Fields, in order: CDR3 DNA, CDR3 protein, J gene, V gene, D gene. D genes are given only for firm matches.

TGTGCCTCCATCCCGTTGGGCCGTGAAGCTTTCTTT,CASIPLGREAFF,TRBJ1-1,TRBV30,NA
TGCAGCGTTGGGACAGAGAACACCGGGGAGCTGTTTTTT,CSVGTENTGELFF,TRBJ2-2,TRBV29-1,NA
TGTGCCAGCAGCGTAGATTCGGCCTACGAGCAGTACTTC,CASSVDSAYEQYF,TRBJ2-7,TRBV9,NA
TGTGCCAGTAGTATAGGGGACAGGGGATACGAGCAGTACTTC,CASSIGDRGYEQYF,TRBJ2-7,TRBV19,TRBD1
TGTGCCAGCAGCCGACAGCACAACCCCGGGACTAGCGGGAGTTTGGCAGATACGCAGTATTTT,CASSRQHNPGTSGSLADTQYF,TRBJ2-3,TRBV4-2,TRBD2
TGTGCCAGCAGTTACTCGGGCCAGACCTATGGCTACACCTTC,CASSYSGQTYGYTF,TRBJ1-2,TRBV6-5,NA
TGTGCCCTGGCCGACAGGGCGAACACTGAAGCTTTCTTT,CALADRANTEAFF,TRBJ1-1,TRBV7-9,TRBD1
TGTGCCAGCAGACTACTAGCGGGAGCCCGCGAGCAGTACTTC,CASRLLAGAREQYF,TRBJ2-7,TRBV27,TRBD2
TGTGCCAGCAGCGCAGGACAGGGCACTAATGAAAAACTGTTTTTT,CASSAGQGTNEKLFF,TRBJ1-4,TRBV9,TRBD1
TGTGCCAGCAGCGGCGGGGGACTGGGGAACACTGAAGCTTTCTTT,CASSGGGLGNTEAFF,TRBJ1-1,TRBV9,NA
TGTGCCAGCAGCCAAGATCGGAGCACTGAAGCTTTCTTT,CASSQDRSTEAFF,TRBJ1-1,TRBV4-2,NA
TGTGCCAGCAGCCTTTCCACTACAGGGGGAGAGACCCAGTACTTC,CASSLSTTGGETQYF,TRBJ2-5,TRBV7-6,TRBD1
TGTGCCAGCTGGACTAGCGGGAGATTCCTCTCCTACAATGAGCAGTTCTTC,CASWTSGRFLSYNEQFF,TRBJ2-1,TRBV2,TRBD2
TGCGCCAGCAGCTGGGCCGTTCAGCGGACCCTCACCAATGAGCAGTTCTTC,CASSWAVQRTLTNEQFF,TRBJ2-1,TRBV5-1,NA
TGTGCCAGCAGCTTAGGGGGAGGGATGAACACTGAAGCTTTCTTT,CASSLGGGMNTEAFF,TRBJ1-1,TRBV7-6,NA
TGCGCCAGCAGCTTTGTGGGACTCGGCACAGATACGCAGTATTTT,CASSFVGLGTDTQYF,TRBJ2-3,TRBV5-1,NA
TGTGCCAGCAGCGTAGGTCAGGGGAGGGATTCACCCCTCCACTTT,CASSVGQGRDSPLHF,TRBJ1-6,TRBV9,NA
TGTGCCAGCAGTTGGGAACAGGGTTTCTCTGGAAACACCATATATTTT,CASSWEQGFSGNTIYF,TRBJ1-3,TRBV28,NA
TGTGCCAGCAGTTCGGCTAGAGCGGGAGGGTACTACGAGCAGTACTTC,CASSSARAGGYYEQYF,TRBJ2-7,TRBV28,TRBD2
TGCGCCAGCAGCCAAGATCAGGGACAGGGTAATGAAAAACTGTTTTTT,CASSQDQGQGNEKLFF,TRBJ1-4,TRBV4-3,TRBD1
TGTGCCAGCACCGAGCGGTCGGGCTACAATGAGCAGTTCTTC,CASTERSGYNEQFF,TRBJ2-1,TRBV27,NA
TGCGCCAGCAGGTCCGGAGAGGGTAGCACAGATACGCAGTATTTT,CASRSGEGSTDTQYF,TRBJ2-3,TRBV5-1,NA
TGTGCCAGCAGCAGGGGAACCTATGGCTACACCTTC,CASSRGTYGYTF,TRBJ1-2,TRBV7-9,NA
TGTGCCTGGAGGGGGACAGGACAGGGCTACGAGCAGTACTTC,CAWRGTGQGYEQYF,TRBJ2-7,TRBV30,TRBD1
TGTGCCAGCAGGATGGGACTAGCGGGCGCCTACAATGAGCAGTTCTTC,CASRMGLAGAYNEQFF,TRBJ2-1,TRBV28,TRBD2
TGTGCCAGCAGCCCCCGGGACCAAAGGGGGTATGGCTACACCTTC,CASSPRDQRGYGYTF,TRBJ1-2,TRBV7-8,NA
TGCGCCAGCAGCCAAGATGAGAACCTCTTATATGGCTACACCTTC,CASSQDENLLYGYTF,TRBJ1-2,TRBV4-3,NA
TGTGCCAGTAGTTCCTACCGGGACTGGTTGTACTTC,CASSSYRDWLYF,TRBJ2-5,TRBV19,NA
TGTGCCAGCAGCCGACAGCTACAGAATGAAAAACTGTTTTTT,CASSRQLQNEKLFF,TRBJ1-4,TRBV7-8,NA
TGTGCCTGGAGTAGCGGACCGACAGATACGCAGTATTTT,CAWSSGPTDTQYF,TRBJ2-3,TRBV30,NA
TGTGCCAGCAGACCGGGACAGACGAACTATGGCTACACCTTC,CASRPGQTNYGYTF,TRBJ1-2,TRBV5-5,TRBD1
TGTGCCAGCAGCCCAACAGGGAGAGGCAATCAGCCCCAGCATTTT,CASSPTGRGNQPQHF,TRBJ1-5,TRBV4-2,NA
TGTGCCAGCAGCACAGGGGGCGGCACCGGGGAGCTGTTTTTT,CASSTGGGTGELFF,TRBJ2-2,TRBV9,TRBD1
TGTGCCAGCAGCCAATCGGGGGGCGGGGAGACCCAGTACTTC,CASSQSGGGETQYF,TRBJ2-5,TRBV7-2,NA
TGTGCCAGCAGCCAAGATAGAGTTGAGCAGTTCTTC,CASSQDRVEQFF,TRBJ2-1,TRBV14,NA
TGTGCCCCCTCACCGGTGGACAGGGGGATAACCAAAAACATTCAGTACTTC,CAPSPVDRGITKNIQYF,TRBJ2-4,TRBV15,TRBD1
TGTGCCAGCAGCCCCAATCCAGGGGGCCCCAACCCCTACAATGAGCAGTTCTTC,CASSPNPGGPNPYNEQFF,TRBJ2-1,TRBV7-8,TRBD1
TGTGCTAGTGGTTTGGCACCTCCACGGGGGACAGGGAGTGGTGGCTACACCTTC,CASGLAPPRGTGSGGYTF,TRBJ1-2,TRBV12-5,TRBD1
TGTGCCTGGAGTGTAAGGGGGACAGATACGCAGTATTTT,CAWSVRGTDTQYF,TRBJ2-3,TRBV30,NA
TGTGCCAGCAGCTTCGGGACACGTTCCTACGAGCAGTACTTC,CASSFGTRSYEQYF,TRBJ2-7,TRBV5-4,NA
TGCGCCAGCAGCTCGTTCCCGGGACAGGCCTACGAGCAGTACTTC,CASSSFPGQAYEQYF,TRBJ2-7,TRBV5-1,TRBD1
TGCGCCAGCAGCCAAGGGACAGGGACGAACACCGGGGAGCTGTTTTTT,CASSQGTGTNTGELFF,TRBJ2-2,TRBV4-3,TRBD1
TGTGCCAGCTCACCAACTACAGGGTGGGTGAACACTGAAGCTTTCTTT,CASSPTTGWVNTEAFF,TRBJ1-1,TRBV18,NA